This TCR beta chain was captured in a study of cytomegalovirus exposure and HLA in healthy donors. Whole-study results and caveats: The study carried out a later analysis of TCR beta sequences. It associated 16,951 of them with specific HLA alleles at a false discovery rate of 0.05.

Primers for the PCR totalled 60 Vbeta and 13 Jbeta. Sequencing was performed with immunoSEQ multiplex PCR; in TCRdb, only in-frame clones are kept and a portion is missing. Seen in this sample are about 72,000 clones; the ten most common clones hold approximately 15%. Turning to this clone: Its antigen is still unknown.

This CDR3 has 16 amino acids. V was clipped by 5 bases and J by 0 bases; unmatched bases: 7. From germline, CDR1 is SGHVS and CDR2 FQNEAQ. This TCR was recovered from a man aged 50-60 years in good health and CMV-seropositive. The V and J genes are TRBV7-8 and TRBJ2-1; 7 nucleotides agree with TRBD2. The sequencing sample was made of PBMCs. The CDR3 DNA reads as TGTGCCAGCAGCCAGAGCGGGGCCGGCTCCTACAATGAGCAGTTCTTC. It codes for CASSQSGAGSYNEQFF.